This T cell receptor beta chain was found in a study of T cells in Graves' hyperthyroidism and ophthalmopathy. The study's findings and limits: Ophthalmopathy and stable hyperthyroidism were told apart by a 13 V-J model. Researchers found most expanded thyroid clonotypes above 0.001 in blood as well.

V lost 1 base and J lost 6; bases outside the gene matches: 5. Germline V gives CDR1 SGHTA, CDR2 FQGTGA. The CDR3 totals 15 residues. Patients aged 18 to 65 with hyperthyroidism were newly diagnosed, with duration under 2 months. Patients showing uncontrolled infection, other autoimmune disease, pregnancy or lactation were ineligible. Ten or more counts support this clonotype. As yet, its antigen is unknown. What was amplified from RNA transcripts were TCR beta CDR3 regions. First-round RT-PCR with HTBI primers amplified the TCR CDR3 region. Each CDR3 protein is one row after TCRdb ran MiXCR on the multiplex PCR reads. The table records fewer than 600,000 distinct CDR3 sequences, 13% to 15% of them present only once.

The source material was blood. The TCR originated in a middle-aged woman with Graves' hyperthyroidism. V and J are TRBV7-3 and TRBJ2-3, with 9 bases fitting TRBD1. As DNA, the CDR3 is TGTGCCAGCAGCTTAAAGGGACAGGGAGGCGATACGCAGTATTTT. Residues: CASSLKGQGGDTQYF.